This T cell receptor beta chain is from a study of blood T cells in healthy people across ages. The CDR3 runs to 13 residues. Looked up from germline, CDR1 is GTSNPN and CDR2 is SVGIG (reference sequence). Findings of the study overall: Roughly linearly, TCR beta diversity per million T cells fell as age increased. Underestimates were what the diversity estimates from one million T cells were considered to be.

A second PCR, run for about 7 to 11 cycles, used a sample-barcoded 5' primer plus a J-beta primer mix. CDR3-containing paired-end reads numbered at least 3 million in each sample. Each CDR3 protein is one row after TCRdb ran MiXCR on the 5' RACE reads. The table lists roughly 1,500,000 distinct CDR3 sequences, almost 35% of them singletons. On this clonotype itself: The antigen remains unidentified.

Sample: blood. The chain combines TRBV30 with TRBJ2-7; 12 positions agree with TRBD2. The clonotype comes from a woman aged 30 to 39 in good health. CDR3 in DNA: TGTGCATCCACTAGCGGGGGGCCCTACGAGCAGTACTTC. Amino acid sequence: CASTSGGPYEQYF.